The clone carrying this TCR beta chain was seen a handful of times. As yet, its antigen is unknown. This sample stems from a study of T-cell memory formation after mild COVID-19. The study's findings and limits: Clones that contracted from day 15 to 85 had balanced CD4/CD8; later expanders were CD4+ biased. Some clones that responded were present in memory (sampled pre-infection), which suggests cross-reactive memory joined.

TCRdb independently ran MiXCR on the 5' RACE reads; one entry per CDR3 protein. The sample shows some 300,000 distinct CDR3 sequences, approximately 22% of them seen only once. Germline V gives CDR1 SEHNR, CDR2 FQNEAQ (reference sequence). This CDR3 contains 13 residues. V shed 4 bases, J shed 7 bases, and the junction held 6 bases outside the gene matches. Source material: PBMCs or a T cell subset sorted from them (not recorded which). This sequence originates from a man aged 18 to 29 who had mild COVID-19 (a few samples of this study predate the infection). Cell type and time point are not known. The chain has TRBV7-9 and TRBJ1-2, with TRBD1 matching 7 bases. The CDR3 DNA sequence: TGTGCCAGCAGCTCCGACAGGGTCCTTGGCTACACCTTC. Protein: CASSSDRVLGYTF.